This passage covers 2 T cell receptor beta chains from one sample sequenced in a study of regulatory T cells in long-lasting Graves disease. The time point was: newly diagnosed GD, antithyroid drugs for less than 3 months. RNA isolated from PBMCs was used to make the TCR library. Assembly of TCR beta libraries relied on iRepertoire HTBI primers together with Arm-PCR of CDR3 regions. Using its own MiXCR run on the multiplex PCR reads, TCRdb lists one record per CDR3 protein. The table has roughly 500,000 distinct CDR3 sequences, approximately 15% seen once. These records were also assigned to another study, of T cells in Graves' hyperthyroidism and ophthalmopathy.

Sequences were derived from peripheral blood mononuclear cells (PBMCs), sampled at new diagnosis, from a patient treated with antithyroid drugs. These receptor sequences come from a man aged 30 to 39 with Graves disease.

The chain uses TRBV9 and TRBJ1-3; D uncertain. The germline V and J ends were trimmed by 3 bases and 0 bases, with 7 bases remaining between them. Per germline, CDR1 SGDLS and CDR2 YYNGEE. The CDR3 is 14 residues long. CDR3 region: CASSDGGSGNTIYF. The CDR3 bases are TGTGCCAGCAGCGACGGTGGCTCTGGAAACACCATATATTTT.

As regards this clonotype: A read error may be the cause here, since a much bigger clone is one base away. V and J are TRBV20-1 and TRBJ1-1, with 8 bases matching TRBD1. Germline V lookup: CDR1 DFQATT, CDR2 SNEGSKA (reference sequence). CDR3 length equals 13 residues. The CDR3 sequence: CSAAGGANTEALF. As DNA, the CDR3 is TGCAGTGCAGCAGGGGGCGCGAACACTGAAGCTCTCTTT.